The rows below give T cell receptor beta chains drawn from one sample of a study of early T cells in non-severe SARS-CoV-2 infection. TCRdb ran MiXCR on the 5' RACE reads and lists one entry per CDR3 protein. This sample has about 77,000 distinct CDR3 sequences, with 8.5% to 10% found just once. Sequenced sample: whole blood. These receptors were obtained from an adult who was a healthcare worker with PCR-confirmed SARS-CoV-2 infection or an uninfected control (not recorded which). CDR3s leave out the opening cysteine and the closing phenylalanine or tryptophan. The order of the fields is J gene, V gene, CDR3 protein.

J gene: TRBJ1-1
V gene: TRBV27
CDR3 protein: ASSSHGGEAF

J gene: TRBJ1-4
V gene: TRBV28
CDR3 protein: ASSAQDRGLEKLF

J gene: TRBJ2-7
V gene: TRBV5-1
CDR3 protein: ASSSNPDRGYEQY

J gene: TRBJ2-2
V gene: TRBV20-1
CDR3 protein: SAPSGAAEAGELF

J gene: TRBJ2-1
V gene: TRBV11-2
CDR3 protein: ASSLLRPYNEQF

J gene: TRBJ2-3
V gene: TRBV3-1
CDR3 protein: ASSQDFTETHTDTQY

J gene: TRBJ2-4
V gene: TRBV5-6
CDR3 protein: ASSFGSSGSRDIQY

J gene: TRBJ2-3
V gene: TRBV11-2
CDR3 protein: ASSLGGLAEGTDTQY

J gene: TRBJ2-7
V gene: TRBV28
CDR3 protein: ASSSRLASRNEQY

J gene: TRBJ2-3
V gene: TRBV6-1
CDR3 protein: ASAGQSTDTQY

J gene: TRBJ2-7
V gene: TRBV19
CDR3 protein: ASSIAQASSYEQY

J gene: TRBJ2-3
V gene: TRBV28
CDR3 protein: ASSSGQGTDTQY

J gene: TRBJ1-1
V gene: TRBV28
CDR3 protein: ASNSMNTEAF

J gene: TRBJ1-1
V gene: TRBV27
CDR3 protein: ASSPQTLYTEAF

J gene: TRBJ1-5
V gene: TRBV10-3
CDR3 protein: AISDLQGNQPQH

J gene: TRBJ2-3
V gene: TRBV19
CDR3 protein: ASTPGLAAAGTQY

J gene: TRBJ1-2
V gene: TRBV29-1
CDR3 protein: SVYPDYGYT

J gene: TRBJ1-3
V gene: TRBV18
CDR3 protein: ASSPVAGAGNTIY

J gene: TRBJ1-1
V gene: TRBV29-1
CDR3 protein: SVEDDFGGITEAF

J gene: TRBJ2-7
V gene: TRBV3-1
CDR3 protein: ASSKFQTSYEQY

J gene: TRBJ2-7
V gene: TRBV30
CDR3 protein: AWSRREDDEQY

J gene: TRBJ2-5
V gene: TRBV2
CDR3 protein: ASSHRTDFQETQY

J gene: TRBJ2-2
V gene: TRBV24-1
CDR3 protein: ATSDYVNTGELF

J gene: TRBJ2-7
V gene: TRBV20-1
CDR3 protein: SAIQLPGQGQGRDPYEQY

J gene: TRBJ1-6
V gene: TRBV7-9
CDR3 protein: ASSLGGRQSGPLH

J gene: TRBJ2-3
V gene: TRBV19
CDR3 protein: ASSMDPSVDTQY

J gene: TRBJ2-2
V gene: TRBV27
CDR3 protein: ASSSETGGASTGELF

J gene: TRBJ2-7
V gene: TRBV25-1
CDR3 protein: ASSELSGGSPQY

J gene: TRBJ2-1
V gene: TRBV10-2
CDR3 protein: ASSRDRGVSYNEQF

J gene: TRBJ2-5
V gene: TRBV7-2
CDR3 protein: ASSGGTMETQY

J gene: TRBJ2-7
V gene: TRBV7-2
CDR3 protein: ASSSPGTLSYEQY

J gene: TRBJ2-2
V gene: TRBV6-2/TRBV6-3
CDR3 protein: ASSPGLAASGELF

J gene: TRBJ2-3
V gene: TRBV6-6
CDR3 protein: ASSTRDFPQSDTQY

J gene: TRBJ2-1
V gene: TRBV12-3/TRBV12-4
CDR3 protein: ASRVGGGEQF

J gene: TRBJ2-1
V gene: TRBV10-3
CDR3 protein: AISTRGRGSPNEQF

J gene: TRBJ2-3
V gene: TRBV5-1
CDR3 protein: ASSFGGADTQY

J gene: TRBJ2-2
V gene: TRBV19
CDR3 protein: ASSARQAGELF

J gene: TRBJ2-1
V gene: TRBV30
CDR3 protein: AWRYPELNEQF

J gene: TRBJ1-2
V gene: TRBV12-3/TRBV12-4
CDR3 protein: ASSLSPNYGYT

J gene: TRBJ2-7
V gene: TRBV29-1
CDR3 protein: SVGTGGASEQY

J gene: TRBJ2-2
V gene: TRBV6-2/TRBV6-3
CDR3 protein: ASSYTDTGELF

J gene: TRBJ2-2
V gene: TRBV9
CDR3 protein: ASSVGLQWPGELF

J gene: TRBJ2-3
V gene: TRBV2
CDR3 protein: ASVAGVFTDTQY

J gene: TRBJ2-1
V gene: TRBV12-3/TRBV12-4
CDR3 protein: ASSLGQGNEQF

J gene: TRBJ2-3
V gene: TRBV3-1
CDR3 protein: ASSDSGRGGTDTQY

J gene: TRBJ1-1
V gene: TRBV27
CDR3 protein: ASSLRQGYRGTEAF

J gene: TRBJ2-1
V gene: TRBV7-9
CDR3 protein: ASSLVGTGQF

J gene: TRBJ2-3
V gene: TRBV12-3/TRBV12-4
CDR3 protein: ASSPPGTGGHTDTQY

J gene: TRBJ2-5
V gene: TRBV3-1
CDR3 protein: ASTLGLAGARVETQY

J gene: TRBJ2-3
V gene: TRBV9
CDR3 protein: ASSPQAGGTDTQY

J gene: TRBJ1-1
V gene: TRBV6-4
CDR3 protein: ASSEPGGEAF

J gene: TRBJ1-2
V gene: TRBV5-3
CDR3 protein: ARSLFCRRCYGYT

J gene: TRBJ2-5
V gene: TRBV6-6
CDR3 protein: ASQPAQGRETQY

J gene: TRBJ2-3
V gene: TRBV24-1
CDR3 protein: ASGSGTLGNTQY

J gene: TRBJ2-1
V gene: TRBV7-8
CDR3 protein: ASSPSAGLAARPTHEQF

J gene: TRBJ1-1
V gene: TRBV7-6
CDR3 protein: ASSLGQGMTEAF